The sequence of this TCR beta chain was determined in a study of control samples from healthy donors and cancer patients (dated by TCRdb to the early 2020s). V and J are truncated by 5 bases and 5 bases respectively, leaving an intervening sequence of 7 bases. The germline V gene gives CDR1 as SGHRS and CDR2 as YFSETQ. Reading from cysteine to phenylalanine, the CDR3 counts 12 amino acids. CDR3 DNA is the only sequence kept; it has 36 bases, read in frame from the first base. Points on this clone: This receptor's antigen is unknown. No much larger clone is present one base from it, and per-base qualities are unavailable.

The method behind the library was the immunoSEQ multiplex PCR assay. TCRdb carries this immuneACCESS record with in-frame sequences only. Its versions omit some clonotypes, under half of them owing to an unresolved V gene in the studies checked, with the rest unexplained. The sample table holds around 170,000 clones, of which approximately 86% were seen once. The top ten constitute roughly 5.3% of the sample. The rearranged segments are TRBV5-1 and TRBJ1-4; the best D guess is TRBD1, with 5 bases matching. This TCR was recovered from a woman aged 25 to 39 in good health. The sequenced material came from blood. The nucleotide sequence reads as follows: TGCGCCAGCAGAGAGGGGAATGAAAAACTGTTTTTT. The translation is CASREGNEKLFF.